A single sample gave rise to the 2 T cell receptor beta chains below, sequenced in a study of shared clonotypes between healthy human individuals. The repertoire was sequenced with immunoSEQ multiplex PCR; TCRdb's copy has only in-frame clones and lacks some. This table has some 2,500,000 clones, roughly 92% appearing once. The sample taken for sequencing was naive CD4+ T cells from PBMCs. Subset described: CD45RA+ positively selected. The receptors come from a man between 18 and 29 years old in good health. Some clones in this sample may be carry-over from other donors' samples.

CDR3 DNA: TGCGCCAGCAGTCAATCAGACGGTTCAGGGGCCTACGAGCAGTACTTC. Its protein is CASSQSDGSGAYEQYF. This sequence joins TRBV23-1 and TRBJ2-7, with D tentatively TRBD1 (6 bases). TRBV23-1 is treated as an ORF (open reading frame) with a function not yet certain. The length of the CDR3 is 16 residues. The V end lost 0 bases, the J end lost 2 bases, and 14 bases lay between the germline ends.

This chain joins TRBV6-5 and TRBJ2-5, with a tentative D call TRBD1 (5 bases). CDR3 length: 13 residues. CDR1 MNHEY and CDR2 SVGAGI come from the germline V gene. Trimming left V 5 bases short and J 2 bases short, with 9 bases between. The CDR3 region is CASSRQQQETQYF. CDR3 in DNA: TGTGCCAGCAGTAGACAGCAACAAGAGACCCAGTACTTC.